The clone carrying this TCR beta chain came up a few times. Its cognate antigen is unknown. The sample is drawn from a study of CD8+CD57+ T cells in acquired aplastic anemia. Study conclusions and caveats: Diversity in CD8+CD57+ cells from patients fell below that of the total CD4+ and CD8+ cell pools. This difference was described as decreased diversity.

All patients picked for sequencing had shown, by flow cytometry, an expansion of CD8+CD57+ cells. The cohort consisted entirely of patients having severe acquired aplastic anemia. Profiling of TCR beta VDJ combinations and CDR3 sequences used genomic DNA as template. A single record per CDR3 protein comes from TCRdb applying MiXCR to the reads. This table holds roughly 17,000 distinct CDR3 sequences, roughly 37% found once. Looked up from germline, CDR1 is KGHDR and CDR2 is SFDVKD. The CDR3 is made up of 14 amino acids. The junction had 7 bases not matched to a gene; V was cut back by 9 bases and J by 3 bases.

The sequence derives from a human donor with aplastic anemia. J is TRBJ1-1 and V is TRBV24-1; 9 nucleotides align to TRBD1. Sequencing was carried out using CD8+CD57+ T cells sorted from PBMCs. Subset meaning: bead-enriched CD8+CD57+ effector memory T cells from SAA patients. The CDR3 DNA follows: TGTGCCACCGGATCGGGACAGGGTGACACTGAAGCTTTCTTT. It is translated as CATGSGQGDTEAFF.